The present T cell receptor beta chain was sequenced within a study of blood T cell repertoires in COVID-19. Overall study context: Both acute and convalescent COVID-19 samples were obtained from the United States, Italy and Spain.

Original methodology: Reference gene primer amplification gave nucleated cell count estimates. Method: immunoSEQ multiplex PCR; TCRdb's copy keeps in-frame clones and lacks some. V and J calls and clone size follow that table, whereas D and trimming were derived from the DNA. The repertoire holds about 190,000 clones, approximately 86% seen once, with 6.5% to 7.5% in the top ten. V was clipped by 3 bases and J by 2 bases, with 7 bases between them. This CDR3 comprises 13 residues. In germline, CDR1 is MDHEN, CDR2 SYDVKM. This clonotype was sampled from a man older than 75 with COVID-19, enrolled during active disease. The sequenced material came from peripheral blood. The chain has TRBV28 and TRBJ1-1, with no clear D. The CDR3 coding sequence is TGTGCCAGCAGTTTGAGAGATAACACTGAAGCTTTCTTT. Its translation: CASSLRDNTEAFF.